The rows below give T cell receptor beta chains drawn from one sample of a study of T-cell reconstitution after alpha-beta-depleted transplantation in children. MiXCR was run by TCRdb on the PCR reads, yielding one entry per CDR3 protein. The repertoire holds approximately 190,000 distinct CDR3 sequences, with around 7.7% as singletons. The sample in question was PBMCs, mostly from graft donor cells, obtained 360 days after TCRalphabeta/CD19-depleted stem cell transplant. The receptors originated from a male patient between 2 and 9 years old who had a stem cell transplant for acute myeloid leukemia, so the T cells may come from the graft donor. The CDR3 runs from the conserved cysteine through the conserved F or W. The order of the fields is D gene, V gene, J gene, clone size, CDR3 DNA, CDR3 protein. D genes are given only for firm matches. The size of a clone is reported for some rows only, either as once, few or many, or as a class for expanded clones.

>.|TRBV5-5|TRBJ1-6|.
TGTGCCAGCAGCAGATCGGAGGCTTCACCCCTCCACTTT
CASSRSEASPLHF
>TRBD1|TRBV4-3|TRBJ2-7|few
TGCGCCAGCAGCCAATATCCCTTAACGGGACAGGGGGAACACGAGCAGTACTTC
CASSQYPLTGQGEHEQYF
>TRBD1|TRBV4-1|TRBJ2-5|few
TGCGCCAGCAGCCCCGGGACAGGGCTACAAGAGACCCAGTACTTC
CASSPGTGLQETQYF
>TRBD2|TRBV20-1|TRBJ2-7|many
TGCAGTGCTAGAAGGACTAGCGGGTCCTACGAGCAGTACTTC
CSARRTSGSYEQYF
>.|TRBV7-2|TRBJ2-7|many
TGTGCCAGCGGCGACTTTCCGTACGAGCAGTACTTC
CASGDFPYEQYF
>.|TRBV4-2|TRBJ1-4|.
TGTGCCAGCAGCCATATCCCGGGACCAACTAATGAAAAACTGTTTTTT
CASSHIPGPTNEKLFF
>.|TRBV27|TRBJ2-2|many
TGTGCCAGCAGTTTATGGCCGACCGGGGAGCTGTTTTTT
CASSLWPTGELFF
>.|TRBV12-3/TRBV12-4|TRBJ2-1|many
TGTGCGGAGGGGGGCCAGATCTCCTACAATGAGCAGTTCTTC
CAEGGQISYNEQFF
>.|TRBV15|TRBJ2-2|few
TGTGCCACCAGCAGAGGTCGGGAATACCAAAGGGAGCTGTTTTTT
CATSRGREYQRELFF
>TRBD1|TRBV24-1|TRBJ2-2|.
TGTGCCACCAGTGACCCCGGGACAGGGGGGACCGGGGAGCTGTTTTTT
CATSDPGTGGTGELFF
>TRBD2|TRBV20-1|TRBJ2-3|few
TGCAGTGCTGCCCCGACTAGCCAGAACACAGATACGCAGTATTTT
CSAAPTSQNTDTQYF
>TRBD2|TRBV20-1|TRBJ2-1|many
TGCAGTGCTAGCGGGAGGGCCTATGAGCAGTTCTTC
CSASGRAYEQFF
>TRBD1|TRBV5-1|TRBJ2-3|many
TGCGCCAGCAGACCTCTCCGGGACAGAAAACTGACAGATACGCAGTATTTT
CASRPLRDRKLTDTQYF
>TRBD2|TRBV7-3|TRBJ2-2|few
TGTGCCAGCAGCCAGGGACTAGCTAACACCGGGGAGCTGTTTTTT
CASSQGLANTGELFF
>TRBD1|TRBV7-2|TRBJ2-4|.
TGTGCCAGCAGCCCCGGACAGGGTAGCATTCAGTACTTC
CASSPGQGSIQYF
>.|TRBV29-1|TRBJ2-2|many
TGCAGCGTTGGTACCAGGGAGCACACCGGGGAGCTGTTTTTT
CSVGTREHTGELFF
>TRBD2|TRBV5-1|TRBJ2-1|few
TGCGCCAGCAGCATCGGGGGGAACGCCTACAATGAGCAGTTCTTC
CASSIGGNAYNEQFF
>.|TRBV5-6|TRBJ2-7|.
TGTGCCAGCAGCTTCCTTATCCAGGGAGAGCAGTACTTC
CASSFLIQGEQYF
>TRBD2|TRBV12-3/TRBV12-4|TRBJ2-7|few
TGTGCCAGCAGTTTACCCAGCGGGAGGCCCCCCCCCCACGAGCAGTACTTC
CASSLPSGRPPPHEQYF
>TRBD2|TRBV25-1|TRBJ2-1|many
TGTGCCAGCAACGCGGGAGGCTCCTACAATGAGCAGTTCTTC
CASNAGGSYNEQFF
>.|TRBV5-1|TRBJ2-3|many
TGCGCCAGCAGCTTGGAAGGTGGAGATACGCAGTATTTT
CASSLEGGDTQYF
>TRBD1|TRBV6-5|TRBJ2-1|many
TGTGCCAGCAACAGGGGGCGCGGGTCCTACAATGAGCAGTTCTTC
CASNRGRGSYNEQFF
>.|TRBV20-1|TRBJ2-3|many
TGCAGTGCTAACGGGGGGCAGGTCGATACGCAGTATTTT
CSANGGQVDTQYF
>TRBD1|TRBV12-3/TRBV12-4|TRBJ2-5|few
TGTGCCAGCAGCCCAATGACAGGGTCAGAGACCCAGTACTTC
CASSPMTGSETQYF
>.|TRBV12-3/TRBV12-4|TRBJ2-7|many
TGTGCCAGCAGTTTCTCCAGGGGGGGATACGAGCAGTACTTC
CASSFSRGGYEQYF
>.|TRBV20-1|TRBJ1-2|.
TGCAGTGCTAGAGACCCTCAGGCTAACTATGGCTACACCTTC
CSARDPQANYGYTF
>TRBD2|TRBV5-1|TRBJ2-1|.
TGCGCCAGCAGCTTGGGGCTAGCGGGAGGAGCCCCGCCCGATGAGCAGTTCTTC
CASSLGLAGGAPPDEQFF
>.|TRBV29-1|TRBJ2-3|.
TGCAGCGTTTTGATCAGGGTGAGGGGCACAGATACGCAGTATTTT
CSVLIRVRGTDTQYF
>.|TRBV12-3/TRBV12-4|TRBJ2-3|few
TGTGCCAGCGTGTCGGAAAACACAGATACGCAGTATTTT
CASVSENTDTQYF
>.|TRBV5-1|TRBJ2-1|few
TGCGCCAGCAGCTTGGCCCTCAATATGCGAGAGCAGTTCTTC
CASSLALNMREQFF
>TRBD1|TRBV4-2|TRBJ2-7|many
TGTGCCAGCAGCCAAGGACCGAGACAGGGGGCCTACGAGCAGTACTTC
CASSQGPRQGAYEQYF
>TRBD1|TRBV12-3/TRBV12-4|TRBJ2-2|many
TGTGCCAGCACTAACAGGGGAACTACTTCCACCGGGGAGCTGTTTTTT
CASTNRGTTSTGELFF
>TRBD2|TRBV5-1|TRBJ2-3|many
TGCGCCAGCAGCTTCGGACTAGCGCTCACAGATACGCAGTATTTT
CASSFGLALTDTQYF
>.|TRBV5-1|TRBJ1-4|few
TGCGCCAGCAGCTTGCGCGCCCTTAATGAAAAACTGTTTTTT
CASSLRALNEKLFF
>.|TRBV2|TRBJ2-3|many
TGTGCCAGCAGTGCAATCACAGATACGCAGTATTTT
CASSAITDTQYF
>.|TRBV29-1|TRBJ2-1|many
TGCAGCGTCGCTGACAGGGCTAGCGGACCCTCCTACAATGAGCAGTTCTTC
CSVADRASGPSYNEQFF
>.|TRBV5-1|TRBJ2-5|few
TGCGCCAGCAGCTTGGTCCCCCGACGGACCCAAGAGACCCAGTACTTC
CASSLVPRRTQETQYF
>.|TRBV11-2|TRBJ2-3|.
TGTGCCAGCAGCTGGTTTATCTCTAGCGCGTATTTTTTCACAGATACGCAGTATTTT
CASSWFISSAYFFTDTQYF
>.|TRBV15|TRBJ2-3|many
TGTGCCACCAGCAGAGATCTAATCACAGATACGCAGTATTTT
CATSRDLITDTQYF
>.|TRBV12-3/TRBV12-4|TRBJ1-3|many
TGTGCCAGCAGTTTACCGCTCTCGGGTTACTCTGGAAACACCATATATTTT
CASSLPLSGYSGNTIYF
>.|TRBV11-3|TRBJ2-1|few
TGTGCCAGCAGCCCCGGCCGGCTGCTACGAAATGAGCAGTTCTTC
CASSPGRLLRNEQFF
>TRBD1|TRBV7-6|TRBJ2-7|few
TGTGCCAGCAGCTCCGGGACAGTGTACGAGCAGTACTTC
CASSSGTVYEQYF
>TRBD2|TRBV20-1|TRBJ2-3|many
TGCAGTGCTCAGTCGGGGGGTTCTAGCACAGATACGCAGTATTTT
CSAQSGGSSTDTQYF
>.|TRBV7-6|TRBJ2-6|.
TGTGCCAGCAGCCCAAGGGGGGGGAGTGGGGCCAACGTCCTGACTTTC
CASSPRGGSGANVLTF
>.|TRBV12-3/TRBV12-4|TRBJ2-1|.
TGTGCCGGATCGAGGAATGGCTACAATGAGCAGTTCTTC
CAGSRNGYNEQFF
>TRBD1|TRBV5-1|TRBJ2-1|.
TGCGCCAGCTCCCTCACCGGGACAGTGGGAAGGAGTGAGCAGTTCTTC
CASSLTGTVGRSEQFF
>TRBD2|TRBV5-1|TRBJ2-2|many
TGCGCCAGCAGCTTTGCCCGGCTAGCGGGAGATACCGGGGAGCTGTTTTTT
CASSFARLAGDTGELFF
>TRBD1|TRBV7-6|TRBJ1-6|many
TGTGCCAGCAGCTCGGGACAGGATAATTCACCCCTCCACTTT
CASSSGQDNSPLHF
>.|TRBV30|TRBJ2-3|.
TGTGCCTGGAGTGTACTCACAGATACGCAGTATTTT
CAWSVLTDTQYF
>TRBD2|TRBV6-5|TRBJ2-1|few
TGTGCCAGCAGGTATAGCGGGGCCACTATCCATGAGCAGTTCTTC
CASRYSGATIHEQFF
>.|TRBV2|TRBJ2-2|.
TGTGCCAGCAGTGGGGGTCCTGCATACGATTCCGGGGAGCTGTTTTTT
CASSGGPAYDSGELFF
>.|TRBV12-3/TRBV12-4|TRBJ2-3|few
TGTGCCAGCGGACCTAGGAGTGGGCGCACAGATACGCAGTATTTT
CASGPRSGRTDTQYF
>.|TRBV5-4|TRBJ2-2|many
TGTGCCAGCAGCTTGTCCCCAGGGGAGGGCGGGGAGCTGTTTTTT
CASSLSPGEGGELFF
>.|TRBV7-3|TRBJ2-7|few
TGTGCCAGCAGCTTAGGGGCGAATGACTACGAGCAGTACTTC
CASSLGANDYEQYF
>.|TRBV6-5|TRBJ1-2|few
TGTGCCAGCAGTTACTCGAATAGCGGGGGTCATGGCTACACCTTC
CASSYSNSGGHGYTF
>TRBD2|TRBV5-1|TRBJ2-7|.
TGCGCCAGCAGCCGACAGCGGGAGGGCGCCGAGCAGTACTTC
CASSRQREGAEQYF
>.|TRBV9|TRBJ1-2|.
TGTGCCAGCAGCTCGGGACGGGCGGAAGGCTATGGCTACACCTTC
CASSSGRAEGYGYTF
>.|TRBV5-5|TRBJ1-6|.
TGTGCCAGCAGCTCCGCTCCCTATAATTCACCCCTCCACTTT
CASSSAPYNSPLHF
>TRBD1|TRBV29-1|TRBJ2-2|many
TGCAGCGTTGAATACCGAACAGGGGGCACGAACACCGGGGAGCTGTTTTTT
CSVEYRTGGTNTGELFF
>TRBD1|TRBV20-1|TRBJ1-1|many
TGCAGTGCAGGACAGGTCGAAGCTTTCTTT
CSAGQVEAFF